This entry lists 23 T cell receptor beta chains sequenced from one sample in a study of cytotoxic CD8 clonotypes in ibrutinib-treated CLL. Measured with immunoSEQ multiplex PCR; TCRdb has only the in-frame clones, and not every one. The sample gives about 89,000 clones, approximately 78% of which show up once; about 32% is in the top ten. The sample here was PBMCs, taken after 12 months of ibrutinib treatment. The receptors here all came from a human donor with chronic lymphocytic leukemia.

This chain connects TRBV5-1 to TRBJ1-3, with no clear D. Per the germline V gene, CDR1 is SGHRS and CDR2 is YFSETQ. The length of the CDR3 is 14 residues. V lost 4 bases and J 0 bases, leaving 8 bases between the germline ends. The CDR3 nucleotides read TGCGCCAGCAGCGAGGACCCCTCTGGAAACACCATATATTTT. As protein: CASSEDPSGNTIYF.

This clone has a handful of counts. The J gene is TRBJ1-1, the V gene TRBV30; D is unclear. The ends were cut back, 0 bases at V and 6 bases at J, with 11 bases in the middle. Germline V CDR1 and CDR2: GTSNPN, SVGIG (reference sequence). This CDR3 contains 13 residues. As DNA, the CDR3 is TGTGCCTGGAGTGTATCGGGGAATCCTGAAGCTTTCTTT. Its protein product is CAWSVSGNPEAFF.

The chain joins TRBV7-6 to TRBJ2-3; 8 nucleotides match TRBD2. J was trimmed by 1 base and V by 1 base; bases with no gene match: 4. The germline V gene has CDR1 SGHVS and CDR2 FNYEAQ. The CDR3 loop spans 16 amino acids. The CDR3 here is CASSLGVGGGTDTQYF. For the CDR3, the DNA is TGTGCCAGCAGCTTAGGCGTCGGGGGGGGCACAGATACGCAGTATTTT.

V gene TRBV13 combines with J gene TRBJ1-3; D is perhaps TRBD1 (6 bases). Deletions cut 8 bases from V and 4 bases from J, with 18 bases between. CDR3 length: 15 residues. Germline V gene data show CDR1 as PRHDT and CDR2 as FYEKMQ (reference sequence). CDR3 sequence: CASAMGAFPGNTIYF. Here the CDR3 DNA reads TGTGCCAGCGCCATGGGGGCCTTCCCAGGAAACACCATATATTTT.

The CDR3 DNA follows: TGTGCCAGCAGTCTTCTAGCGGGGACCACAGATACGCAGTATTTT. This translates into CASSLLAGTTDTQYF. This sequence joins TRBV6-5 and TRBJ2-3; 9 positions agree with TRBD2. Germline V gene lookup returns CDR1 MNHEY and CDR2 SVGAGI. The CDR3 loop spans 15 amino acids. V lost 5 bases to trimming and J lost 2 bases; unmatched junction nucleotides: 5.

This clone has more than one count but fewer than ten. V usage is TRBV7-3 and J usage is TRBJ2-1; tentative D call: TRBD2 (6 bases). V lost 4 bases and J 5 bases, leaving 15 bases between the germline ends. Germline V gene sequence: CDR1 SGHTA, CDR2 FQGTGA. This CDR3 spans 15 amino acids. As DNA, the CDR3 is TGTGCCAGCAGCTCGTCCGGGACTCACAACAATGAGCAGTTCTTC. The encoded protein is CASSSSGTHNNEQFF.

The gene calls are TRBV20-1 and TRBJ1-1; D is undetermined. Germline V gene sequence: CDR1 DFQATT, CDR2 SNEGSKA (reference sequence). The CDR3 consists of 11 residues. The CDR3: CSPLKGTEAFF. As DNA, the CDR3 is TGCAGCCCCTTGAAGGGCACTGAAGCTTTCTTT.

This clone is a singleton in its sample. The chain combines TRBV7-2 with TRBJ2-1; 7 bases agree with TRBD2. After removal of 4 bases from V and 1 base from J, the junction contained 7 bases not matched to a gene. The CDR3 extends over 16 amino acids. CDR1 is SGHTA, CDR2 FQGNSA, per germline. The CDR3 DNA is TGTGCCAGCAGCTCACAAGGAGCGGGGTCCTACAATGAGCAGTTCTTC. It is translated as CASSSQGAGSYNEQFF.

This rearrangement joins TRBV5-6 to TRBJ2-3, with 13 bases that match TRBD2. V lost 3 bases, J lost 0 bases, and 4 bases stayed unmatched. CDR3 size: 17 residues. Germline CDR1 SGHDT, CDR2 YYEEEE. The CDR3: CASSWGLAGSSTDTQYF. The CDR3 nucleotides are TGTGCCAGCAGCTGGGGACTAGCGGGGTCCAGCACAGATACGCAGTATTTT.

The chain links TRBV6-5 to TRBJ2-3; TRBD2 matches 14 bases. The V segment lost 2 bases and the J segment 9 bases; nucleotides outside the gene matches: 4. The CDR3 is made up of 15 amino acids. Germline CDR1 is MNHEY and CDR2 is SVGAGI. CDR3 nucleotide sequence: TGTGCCAGCAGTTACGGGACTAGCGGGAGCCTCACGCAGTATTTT. This translates into CASSYGTSGSLTQYF.

The chain uses TRBV7-8 and TRBJ1-2; D is ambiguous. The germline gives CDR1 SGHVS, CDR2 FQNEAQ. The CDR3 has 14 amino acids. The ends were cut back, 2 bases at V and 4 bases at J, with 11 bases in the middle. The CDR3 DNA sequence: TGTGCCAGCAGCTTACCCGGCAGTTCCTATGGCTACACCTTC. It specifies CASSLPGSSYGYTF.

The genes are TRBV28 and TRBJ1-6, with 10 nucleotides matching TRBD1. The CDR3 loop spans 16 amino acids. Germline V gives CDR1 MDHEN, CDR2 SYDVKM. V lost 7 bases, J lost 8 bases, and 11 bases stayed unmatched. CDR3 bases: TGTGCCAGCACGCCTTCGAGGACAGGGGGGGATTCACCCCTCCACTTT. Translated, it gives CASTPSRTGGDSPLHF.

This rearrangement joins TRBV15 to TRBJ1-6; no reliable D call. Germline CDR1 is LNHNV and CDR2 is YYDKDF (reference sequence). V shed 1 base and J shed 2 bases, with 9 bases lying between them. This CDR3 has 16 residues. CDR3: CATSRVYGTYNSPLHF. CDR3 DNA: TGTGCCACCAGCAGAGTCTACGGGACCTATAATTCACCCCTCCACTTT. Looking up the rest from reference TRBV15 and TRBJ1-6 gives the full variable domain: DAMVIQNPRYQVTQFGKPVTLSCSQTLNHNVMYWYQQKSSQAPKLLFHYYDKDFNNEADTPDNFQSRRPNTSFCFLDIRSPGLGDTAMYLCATSRVYGTYNSPLHFGNGTRLTVT.

This chain joins TRBV11-2 and TRBJ1-1; TRBD1 might be the D (5 bases). Germline V gene data show CDR1 as SGHAT and CDR2 as FQNNGV. V lost 5 bases to trimming and J lost 1 base, with 11 bases between them. This CDR3 has 14 amino acids. The DNA for the CDR3 is TGTGCCAGCAGCCGACAGTCGACGAACACTGAAGCTTTCTTT. Its translation is CASSRQSTNTEAFF.

The chain carries TRBV18 and TRBJ1-2; no definite D call. The CDR3 has 15 residues. V was shortened by 0 bases and J by 8 bases, with 16 bases between the two germline ends. Germline CDR1 reads KGHSH; CDR2 reads LQKENI. This CDR3 reads CASSPPVQREVGYTF. DNA of the CDR3: TGTGCCAGCTCACCACCGGTACAGCGGGAGGTGGGCTACACCTTC.

This clone was detected only once. The genes are TRBV5-1 and TRBJ2-3, with 8 bases fitting TRBD2. Germline V gene sequence: CDR1 SGHRS, CDR2 YFSETQ. The ends lost 3 bases at V and 5 bases at J; junction bases unmatched: 5. The length of the CDR3 is 14 residues. The CDR3 protein is CASSSGGAKDTQYF. The CDR3 nucleotides are TGCGCCAGCAGCTCCGGGGGGGCCAAAGATACGCAGTATTTT.

The V gene is TRBV7-3, the J gene TRBJ2-2; TRBD1 matches 9 bases. The V segment lost 1 base and the J segment 6 bases; nucleotides outside the gene matches: 6. This CDR3 comprises 16 residues. Germline CDR1 SGHTA, CDR2 FQGTGA. The CDR3 reads CASSLMGQGLPGELFF. CDR3 nucleotides: TGTGCCAGCAGCTTAATGGGACAGGGTCTACCCGGGGAGCTGTTTTTT.

This chain connects TRBV29-1 to TRBJ2-3; possibly TRBD1 for D (6 bases). Trimming removed 6 bases from V and 2 bases from J, with 18 bases in between. CDR3 length: 15 residues. Germline lookup yields CDR1 SQVTM and CDR2 ANQGSEA. CDR3 DNA sequence: TGCAGCGTCCCGAAGGGGCAGGGGATCACAGATACGCAGTATTTT. Translation gives CSVPKGQGITDTQYF.

The rearrangement joins TRBV2 to TRBJ1-1, with D uncertain. This CDR3 has 13 residues. Germline V lookup: CDR1 SNHLY, CDR2 FYNNEI. Trimming left V 4 bases short and J 1 base short, with 7 bases between. The CDR3 DNA reads TGTGCCAGCAGTGTTTTGGAGAACACTGAAGCTTTCTTT. Translation: CASSVLENTEAFF.

The V gene is TRBV6-5, the J gene TRBJ1-1; 9 bases agree with TRBD1. The CDR3 is 13 amino acids. Germline-derived CDR1 and CDR2 are MNHEY and SVGAGI. Trimming at V came to 0 bases and at J to 8 bases, leaving 1 base not matched to a gene. The CDR3 nucleotides are TGTGCCAGCAGTTACTCTGGGACAGGGGAAGCTTTCTTT. It encodes CASSYSGTGEAFF.

The V gene is TRBV4-3, the J gene TRBJ2-7; D might be TRBD1 (6 bases). Between the trimmed V and J ends, which lost 4 bases and 3 bases, there was a span of 10 bases. The CDR3 is 13 amino acids. Germline V gives CDR1 LGHNA, CDR2 YSLEER. CDR3 sequence reads: CASSRHRDYEQYF. DNA of the CDR3: TGCGCCAGCAGCCGGCACAGGGACTACGAGCAGTACTTC.

The chain uses TRBV4-1 and TRBJ1-1; D remains ambiguous. CDR1 is MGHRA and CDR2 is YSYEKL in the germline V gene. V was shortened by 1 base and J by 0 bases, with 9 bases between the two germline ends. CDR3 length equals 15 residues. CDR3 DNA sequence: TGCGCCAGCAGCCAAGTAGAACGGATGAACACTGAAGCTTTCTTT. It specifies CASSQVERMNTEAFF.

The rearrangement links TRBV14 to TRBJ2-1, with D possibly being TRBD2 (7 bases). The CDR3 is 15 amino acids. Germline V gene sequence: CDR1 SGHDN, CDR2 FVKESK. V lost 6 bases, J lost 7 bases, and 19 bases lay in between. The CDR3 region is CASSLGGLVTNEQFF. The CDR3 DNA sequence: TGTGCCAGCAGTCTCGGGGGGCTGGTAACGAATGAGCAGTTCTTC.